Presented here are 26 T cell receptor beta chains from one specimen sequenced in a study of T cells in Graves' hyperthyroidism and ophthalmopathy. TCR beta CDR3 region amplification was performed from RNA transcripts. A set of HTBI primers served as the primers for a first-round RT-PCR of the TCR CDR3. One entry per CDR3 protein, called by TCRdb with MiXCR from the multiplex PCR reads. The sample lists about 250,000 distinct CDR3 sequences; about 20% were seen once. The source material was blood. All receptors derive from a man between 25 and 39 years old with Graves' ophthalmopathy.

This clonotype was found many times. This sequence joins TRBV29-1 and TRBJ2-7; D ambiguous. This CDR3 is 12 amino acids long. The V end was cut by 0 bases, the J end by 2 bases, with 5 bases between. Germline V gene sequence: CDR1 SQVTM, CDR2 ANQGSEA. The CDR3 is CSVEDRPYEQYF. DNA of the CDR3: TGCAGCGTTGAAGACAGACCCTACGAGCAGTACTTC.

J is TRBJ1-1 and V is TRBV28; D is undetermined. V was cut by 6 bases and J by 4 bases, with 18 bases left in between. CDR1 and CDR2 (germline): MDHEN, SYDVKM. This CDR3 has 15 residues. CDR3 sequence reads: CASRVASTTITEAFF. As DNA, the CDR3 is TGTGCCAGCAGGGTGGCATCCACGACGATCACTGAAGCTTTCTTT. Full variable domain (rest looked up from reference TRBV28 and TRBJ1-1): DVKVTQSSRYLVKRTGEKVFLECVQDMDHENMFWYRQDPGLGLRLIYFSYDVKMKEKGDIPEGYSVSREKKERFSLILESASTNQTSMYLCASRVASTTITEAFFGQGTRLTVV.

A few counts support this clonotype. J is TRBJ2-7 and V is TRBV28; D is perhaps TRBD2 (6 bases). Trimming took 0 bases from V and 1 from J, leaving 7 bases between them. Germline loops: CDR1 MDHEN, CDR2 SYDVKM. This CDR3 spans 14 amino acids. CDR3 coding DNA: TGTGCCAGCAGTTTATGGGGGGGATCCTACGAGCAGTACTTC. This codes for CASSLWGGSYEQYF.

The CDR3: CASSADGRGAYGYTF. The CDR3, as DNA: TGTGCCAGCAGCGCTGACGGCAGGGGGGCCTATGGCTACACCTTC. The chain combines TRBV11-2 with TRBJ1-2, with 7 bases matching TRBD1. CDR1 SGHAT and CDR2 FQNNGV come from the germline V gene. The trim removed 5 bases at V and 4 bases at J, leaving 10 bases unmatched. This CDR3 is 15 amino acids long.

This clonotype occurred many times. This rearrangement joins TRBV27 to TRBJ1-2; D not resolved. Germline values: CDR1 MNHEY, CDR2 SMNVEV (reference sequence). Trimming removed 0 bases from V and 8 bases from J, with 13 bases in between. CDR3 size: 14 residues. CDR3 nucleotide sequence: TGTGCCAGCAGTTTATCCCGAGGTTCAGACGGCTACACCTTC. Its protein is CASSLSRGSDGYTF.

The chain joins TRBV20-1 to TRBJ2-1, with no clear D. There are 13 residues in the CDR3. CDR1 and CDR2 (germline): DFQATT, SNEGSKA (reference sequence). V lost 3 bases and J lost 9, with 15 bases in between. The CDR3 is CSARGLVAREQFF. The CDR3 nucleotides are TGCAGTGCTAGGGGTCTAGTCGCCCGTGAGCAGTTCTTC.

The J gene is TRBJ2-5, the V gene TRBV7-3, with D possibly TRBD2 on 6 matching bases. V lost 4 bases and J lost 5, with 11 bases in between. The CDR3 is 13 amino acids. Germline V gene data show CDR1 as SGHTA and CDR2 as FQGTGA. The CDR3 region is CASSYIGGETQYF. The CDR3, as DNA: TGTGCCAGCAGCTACATAGGAGGGGAGACCCAGTACTTC.

This chain joins TRBV10-1 and TRBJ2-2; D is ambiguous. V was cut by 7 bases and J by 1 base, with 4 bases left in between. The V gene's germline CDR1 is WNHNN and CDR2 SYGVQD (reference sequence). This CDR3 contains 12 residues. The DNA of the CDR3 is TGCGCCAGCATGGGGAACACCGGGGAGCTGTTTTTT. Translation: CASMGNTGELFF.

This clonotype was seen only a few times. The V gene is TRBV12-3 or TRBV12-4, the J gene TRBJ2-1; 10 bases fit TRBD2. V was clipped by 7 bases and J by 6 bases; unmatched bases: 6. CDR3 length: 14 residues. DNA of the CDR3: TGTGCCAGCAATTACCTAGCGGGAGCCAATGAGCAGTTCTTC. It is translated as CASNYLAGANEQFF.

This clonotype was detected many times. The J gene is TRBJ2-3, the V gene TRBV9; D is ambiguous. This CDR3 is 14 amino acids long. V lost 4 bases, J lost 2 bases, and 11 bases lay in between. Germline V lookup: CDR1 SGDLS, CDR2 YYNGEE. Here the CDR3 DNA reads TGTGCCAGCAGCCCGTCGAGAGTCACAGATACGCAGTATTTT. Amino acid sequence: CASSPSRVTDTQYF. Full variable domain (missing parts from reference TRBV9 and TRBJ2-3): DSGVTQTPKHLITATGQRVTLRCSPRSGDLSVYWYQQSLDQGLQFLIQYYNGEERAKGNILERFSAQQFPDLHSELNLSSLELGDSALYFCASSPSRVTDTQYFGPGTRLTVL.

This clonotype was picked up a small number of times. The chain uses TRBV3-1 and TRBJ1-2; possibly TRBD1 for D (5 bases). The CDR3 is 15 residues long. Germline V lookup: CDR1 LGHDT, CDR2 YNNKEL (reference sequence). The V and J ends lost 2 bases and 4 bases respectively, with 14 bases between them. The CDR3 coding sequence is TGTGCCAGCAGCCAAACTGACCGGGGGGGCTATGGCTACACCTTC. Encoded protein: CASSQTDRGGYGYTF. The complete variable domain, with remaining parts taken from reference TRBV3-1 and TRBJ1-2, reads DTAVSQTPKYLVTQMGNDKSIKCEQNLGHDTMYWYKQDSKKFLKIMFSYNNKELIINETVPNRFSPKSPDKAHLNLHINSLELGDSAVYFCASSQTDRGGYGYTFGSGTRLTVV.

There are many counts of this clonotype. The J gene is TRBJ2-1, the V gene TRBV28, with TRBD1 matching over 12 bases. Looked up from germline, CDR1 is MDHEN and CDR2 is SYDVKM. This CDR3 contains 19 residues. V was clipped by 5 bases and J by 2 bases; unmatched bases: 13. CDR3 loop: CASSPQRDRGQRAYNEQFF. Here the CDR3 DNA reads TGTGCCAGCAGTCCGCAACGGGACAGGGGGCAGAGGGCCTACAATGAGCAGTTCTTC.

This clonotype was detected a few times. The rearrangement joins TRBV7-3 to TRBJ1-6; 7 bases align to TRBD1. In germline, CDR1 is SGHTA, CDR2 FQGTGA. J gave up 16 bases and V 1 base, and 7 bases lay outside the gene matches. The CDR3 is made up of 13 amino acids. This CDR3 reads CASSLSRGDKLHF. The DNA of the CDR3 is TGTGCCAGCAGCTTAAGCAGGGGGGACAAACTCCACTTT.

This clonotype occurred many times. The chain uses TRBV18 and TRBJ1-5; tentative D call: TRBD1 (6 bases). Germline-derived CDR1 and CDR2 are KGHSH and LQKENI. CDR3 size: 12 residues. With 5 bases removed from V and 7 bases from J, the gap between germline ends came to 9 bases. The CDR3 DNA reads as TGTGCCAGCTCAGCCGGGGGCCAGCCCCAGCATTTT. Its translation is CASSAGGQPQHF. Based on the CDR3 plus reference TRBV18 and TRBJ1-5, the full variable domain is NAGVMQNPRHLVRRRGQEARLRCSPMKGHSHVYWYRQLPEEGLKFMVYLQKENIIDESGMPKERFSAEFPKEGPSILRIQQVVRGDSAAYFCASSAGGQPQHFGDGTRLSIL.

The chain carries TRBV6-1 and TRBJ1-2, with unresolved D. This CDR3 contains 15 residues. From germline, CDR1 is MNHNS and CDR2 SASEGT. CDR3 sequence (DNA): TGTGCTAGTTACTCTCTTGGGTCCGGAAAGAGTGGCTACACCTTC. This gives the protein CASYSLGSGKSGYTF.

The chain carries TRBV18 and TRBJ1-1; D possibly corresponds to TRBD1 (5 bases). Trimming took off 3 bases at V and 6 bases at J, with 14 bases between the two ends. This CDR3 is 14 amino acids long. In germline, CDR1 is KGHSH, CDR2 LQKENI. CDR3 in amino acids: CASSPAQVGPEAFF. In DNA form, the CDR3 reads TGTGCCAGCTCACCCGCTCAGGTGGGGCCTGAAGCTTTCTTT.

This sequence joins TRBV7-8 and TRBJ2-7, with 13 nucleotides matching TRBD2. The CDR3 has 16 residues. Germline CDR1 and CDR2: SGHVS and FQNEAQ. The junction had 7 bases not matched to a gene; V was cut back by 1 base and J by 7 bases. As DNA, the CDR3 is TGTGCCAGCAGCTTAGGAGGGACTAGCGGGAACAGGGAGCAGTACTTC. Its protein is CASSLGGTSGNREQYF.

This clonotype was seen a handful of times. The chain joins TRBV7-6 to TRBJ1-6, with D uncertain. The CDR3 runs to 14 residues. V lost 3 bases to trimming and J lost 7 bases, with 10 bases between them. Per germline, CDR1 SGHVS and CDR2 FNYEAQ. The CDR3 DNA reads as TGTGCCAGCAGCTTGGGTAGTTGGAATTCACCCCTCCACTTT. Its protein product is CASSLGSWNSPLHF.

A few counts support this clonotype. The V and J genes are TRBV2 and TRBJ2-2; 11 bases map to TRBD2. Trimming cost V 6 bases and J 4 bases; bases outside gene matches: 4. The length of the CDR3 is 15 residues. Germline lookup yields CDR1 SNHLY and CDR2 FYNNEI. Here the CDR3 reads CASRKTSGSTGELFF. CDR3 coding DNA: TGTGCCAGCAGGAAAACTAGCGGGAGCACCGGGGAGCTGTTTTTT.

This clonotype was seen only a few times. Germline and junction disagree at one end, which may indicate a read error. The chain links TRBV9 to TRBJ1-1; D not certain. CDR3 length: 13 amino acids. In germline, CDR1 is SGDLS, CDR2 YYNGEE. The CDR3 coding sequence is TGTGCCAGCAGCGCATTTTCGAACTCTGAAGCTTTCTTT. Its protein is CASSAFSNSEAFF. Together with reference TRBV9 and TRBJ1-1, the CDR3 gives the full variable domain: DSGVTQTPKHLITATGQRVTLRCSPRSGDLSVYWYQQSLDQGLQFLIQYYNGEERAKGNILERFSAQQFPDLHSELNLSSLELGDSALYFCASSAFSNSEAFFGQGTRLTVV.

This clonotype has more than one count but fewer than ten. V is TRBV11-3 and J is TRBJ2-2; D perhaps matches TRBD2 (7 bases). Trimming shortened V by 2 bases and J by 5 bases, and 12 bases separated the two germline ends. In germline, CDR1 is SGHNT, CDR2 YENEEA. The CDR3 consists of 15 residues. This CDR3 is CASSLSRGHTGELFF. The DNA of the CDR3 is TGTGCCAGCAGCTTATCGCGGGGGCATACCGGGGAGCTGTTTTTT.

At least ten counts were recorded for this clonotype. The rearrangement links TRBV7-2 to TRBJ2-7, with a possible D match to TRBD2 (6 bases). V shed 3 bases and J shed 3 bases, with 12 bases lying between them. The germline V gene encodes CDR1 SGHTA and CDR2 FQGNSA. CDR3 length: 14 residues. CDR3 DNA: TGTGCCAGCAGCTTGGCGGGAACTGGCTACGAGCAGTACTTC. Translating gives CASSLAGTGYEQYF. The full variable domain, completed using reference TRBV7-2 and TRBJ2-7, is GAGVSQSPSNKVTEKGKDVELRCDPISGHTALYWYRQSLGQGLEFLIYFQGNSAPDKSGLPSDRFSAERTGGSVSTLTIQRTQQEDSAVYLCASSLAGTGYEQYFGPGTRLTVT.

This clonotype was observed a single time. Just one base apart from a much larger clone, this may be a read error. The rearrangement uses TRBV20-1 and TRBJ2-3; no definite D call. Trimming took off 4 bases at V and 1 base at J, with 9 bases between the two ends. Germline CDR1 DFQATT, CDR2 SNEGSKA (reference sequence). This CDR3 is 13 amino acids long. CDR3 in amino acids: CSAIWTGTDTQYF. The CDR3, as DNA: TGCAGTGCTATTTGGACGGGCACAGATACGCAGTATTTT.

The chain is built from TRBV29-1 and TRBJ2-5, with D possibly TRBD1 on 5 matching bases. Germline loops: CDR1 SQVTM, CDR2 ANQGSEA. This CDR3 is 12 amino acids long. With 3 bases removed from V and 1 base from J, the gap between germline ends came to 6 bases. CDR3 coding DNA: TGCAGCGTTGAGACAGTCCAAGAGACCCAGTACTTC. It encodes CSVETVQETQYF.

This clonotype has a handful of counts. CDR3 coding DNA: TGTGCCAGTTCCGGACAAAGCTCTGGAAACACCATATATTTT. Translating it yields CASSGQSSGNTIYF. V is TRBV19 and J is TRBJ1-3; a possible D gene is TRBD1 (5 bases). The CDR3 totals 14 residues. Germline CDR1 LNHDA, CDR2 SQIVND (reference sequence). V shed 8 bases and J shed 0 bases, with 11 bases lying between them.

This clonotype has a count of ten or more. The genes are TRBV6-1 and TRBJ1-5; 9 nucleotides align to TRBD1. The junction had 6 bases not matched to a gene; V was cut back by 6 bases and J by 0 bases. This CDR3 region has 16 residues. Germline V gene sequence: CDR1 MNHNS, CDR2 SASEGT. The CDR3 sequence is CASRTGQGYSNQPQHF. The CDR3 bases are TGTGCCAGCAGGACGGGACAGGGTTATAGCAATCAGCCCCAGCATTTT.